Below are 30 T cell receptor beta chains sequenced from a single sample in a study of long-term antiretroviral therapy in people with HIV (dated 2022 in TCRdb). The immunoSEQ hsTCRB v3.0 assay was used at survey level resolution to sequence the TRB variable region. TCRdb took over this immuneACCESS table, retaining in-frame rearrangements with V and J assigned. Such tables are incomplete; in checked studies, under half of the missing clones stem from an unresolved V gene, and the remainder is unexplained. The sample profile shows tens of thousands of clones; roughly 76% of them were found once. The ten most abundant clones make up approximately 11% of the sample. The sample here was unsorted PBMCs, taken 1.1 years before starting antiretroviral therapy. These receptors were collected from a woman aged 35 to 49 with HIV.

The chain is built from TRBV7-9 and TRBJ2-3, with unresolved D. This CDR3 has 13 amino acids. V lost 1 base to trimming and J lost 7 bases, with 9 bases between them. Germline V CDR1 and CDR2: SEHNR, FQNEAQ (reference sequence). Written as DNA, the CDR3 is TGTGCCAGCAGCTTAGACGGGCGGAATACGCAGTATTTT. Residues: CASSLDGRNTQYF.

The V gene is TRBV4-3, the J gene TRBJ2-3, with TRBD2 matching over 8 bases. Germline V gives CDR1 LGHNA, CDR2 YSLEER. V lost 4 bases and J lost 5; bases outside the gene matches: 5. The CDR3 has 14 amino acids. CDR3 coding DNA: TGCGCCAGCAGCCCGGGGGGGCTTGGAGATACGCAGTATTTT. Encoded protein: CASSPGGLGDTQYF.

V is TRBV7-9 and J is TRBJ2-1; a possible D gene is TRBD1 (5 bases). Germline assignment: CDR1 SEHNR and CDR2 FQNEAQ (reference sequence). The CDR3 covers 12 residues. V lost 5 bases to trimming and J lost 15 bases, with 17 bases between them. CDR3 nucleotide sequence: TGTGCCAGCAGCGTAGGGGTGGACCGGCGGTTCTTC. This gives the protein CASSVGVDRRFF.

The V gene is TRBV7-2, the J gene TRBJ1-1, with D tentatively TRBD1 (5 bases). In germline, CDR1 is SGHTA, CDR2 FQGNSA. The V and J ends lost 8 bases and 1 base respectively, with 23 bases between them. CDR3 size: 17 residues. CDR3 nucleotides: TGTGCCAGCCTTCGTCCGGGACTCCCCCCGCGGAACACTGAAGCTTTCTTT. The encoded protein is CASLRPGLPPRNTEAFF.

This clone was counted only a few times. The chain employs TRBV4-2 and TRBJ2-2, with TRBD2 matching 9 bases. CDR3 size: 15 residues. Germline CDR1 reads LGHNA; CDR2 reads YNFKEQ. V lost 6 bases to trimming and J lost 8 bases; unmatched junction nucleotides: 10. The CDR3 loop is CASRPASGVAGELFF. In DNA, the CDR3 is TGTGCCAGCAGACCCGCTAGCGGGGTGGCTGGGGAGCTGTTTTTT.

The chain employs TRBV5-1 and TRBJ2-2; D may be TRBD1 or TRBD2 (5 bases each). Germline V gene data show CDR1 as SGHRS and CDR2 as YFSETQ. The CDR3 is 16 residues long. V lost 2 bases and J 7 bases, leaving 18 bases between the germline ends. The CDR3, as DNA: TGCGCCAGCAGCTTTACGGTCGCAGGGAGAAGCGGGGAGCTGTTTTTT. Protein sequence: CASSFTVAGRSGELFF.

The chain links TRBV6-5 to TRBJ1-5; D might be TRBD1 (5 bases). Germline-derived CDR1 and CDR2 are MNHEY and SVGAGI. V shed 5 bases and J shed 0 bases, with 8 bases lying between them. The CDR3 covers 14 residues. The CDR3 is CASSRQFSNQPQHF. The CDR3 DNA follows: TGTGCCAGCAGTAGACAGTTTAGCAATCAGCCCCAGCATTTT.

This clone was counted a single time. This likely comes from a read error, as the CDR3 has no conserved phenylalanine or tryptophan at its end. The limits of the CDR3 on the DNA are not certain, so only TCRdb's listed CDR3 is given. The V call is TRBV21-1, the J call TRBJ2-7; TRBD1, the table's D call, lacks a check against the DNA. TRBV21-1 is shown as a pseudogene. Ends included, the CDR3 has 11 residues. CDR3: CASLLGTLLLG.

The chain joins TRBV2 to TRBJ1-5; TRBD1 aligns across 7 bases. CDR3 length: 16 amino acids. Per germline, CDR1 SNHLY and CDR2 FYNNEI. V shed 3 bases, J shed 0 bases, and the junction held 5 bases outside the gene matches. Here the CDR3 DNA reads TGTGCCAGCAGTGACCAAACAGGGGTTAGCAATCAGCCCCAGCATTTT. Amino acid sequence: CASSDQTGVSNQPQHF. Combining the CDR3 with reference TRBV2 and TRBJ1-5 gives the whole variable domain EPEVTQTPSHQVTQMGQEVILRCVPISNHLYFYWYRQILGQKVEFLVSFYNNEISEKSEIFDDQFSVERPDGSNFTLKIRSTKLEDSAMYFCASSDQTGVSNQPQHFGDGTRLSIL.

This sequence joins TRBV29-1 and TRBJ1-3; TRBD1 agrees at 8 bases. CDR1 and CDR2 (germline): SQVTM, ANQGSEA. After removal of 4 bases from V and 0 bases from J, the junction contained 8 bases not matched to a gene. This CDR3 contains 16 residues. This chain's CDR3 is CSVVMAGGGSGNTIYF. In nucleotides, the CDR3 is TGCAGCGTTGTGATGGCAGGGGGCGGCTCTGGAAACACCATATATTTT.

This clone was recorded only once. CDR3 sequence: CASSDRTGGGYGYTF. The DNA of the CDR3 is TGTGCCAGCAGCGACCGAACAGGGGGCGGCTATGGCTACACCTTC. J is TRBJ1-2 and V is TRBV28; 9 positions match TRBD1. From germline, CDR1 is MDHEN and CDR2 SYDVKM. With V trimmed by 6 bases and J by 4 bases, 9 bases remained unmatched. CDR3 length: 15 residues.

The chain recombines TRBV4-2 with TRBJ2-3; D may be TRBD2 (6 bases). This CDR3 region has 14 residues. Germline CDR1 and CDR2: LGHNA and YNFKEQ. V lost 1 base, J lost 8 bases, and 13 bases lay in between. CDR3 loop: CASSQGGAGSTQYF. The CDR3 nucleotides read TGTGCCAGCAGCCAAGGGGGAGCCGGGAGTACGCAGTATTTT.

A note on this clone: The same CDR3 also results from other DNA sequences found in this sample. The chain joins TRBV30 to TRBJ1-1, with 11 bases that match TRBD1. Germline V gene sequence: CDR1 GTSNPN, CDR2 SVGIG (reference sequence). J gave up 4 bases and V 3 bases, and 4 bases lay outside the gene matches. The CDR3 totals 14 residues. CDR3 DNA: TGTGCCTGGAGGAAGGGACAGGGGGGCACTGAAGCTTTCTTT. Protein product: CAWRKGQGGTEAFF.

J is TRBJ1-5 and V is TRBV6-1; D remains ambiguous. The V gene lost 4 bases and the J gene lost 4 bases, with 14 bases spanning the gap. The CDR3 runs to 15 residues. Germline CDR1 and CDR2: MNHNS and SASEGT. The DNA for the CDR3 is TGTGCCAGCAGTGTCCGGGCACTATCGAATCAGCCCCAGCATTTT. Its protein is CASSVRALSNQPQHF.

Only one count was recorded for this clone. The chain uses TRBV10-1 and TRBJ2-5, with TRBD1 matching 10 bases. This CDR3 spans 16 amino acids. Trimming took 4 bases from V and 5 from J; bases not matched to a gene: 10. Germline CDR1 WNHNN, CDR2 SYGVQD (reference sequence). The CDR3 DNA reads TGCGCCAGCAGTGCGGGACAGGGGAATGTGAACGAGACCCAGTACTTC. The encoded protein is CASSAGQGNVNETQYF.

V gene TRBV4-3 combines with J gene TRBJ1-1; D not certain. The CDR3 length is 14 residues. V was clipped by 1 base and J by 4 bases, with 10 bases between them. From germline, CDR1 is LGHNA and CDR2 YSLEER. CDR3 sequence (DNA): TGCGCCAGCAGCCAAGGGAGGGAAGGCACTGAAGCTTTCTTT. Encoded protein: CASSQGREGTEAFF.

The CDR3 region is CASSFPSGGISGNTIYF. CDR3 sequence (DNA): TGTGCCAGCAGCTTTCCTTCGGGGGGAATCTCTGGAAACACCATATATTTT. The chain links TRBV13 to TRBJ1-3; weak D call: TRBD1 (5 bases). This CDR3 is built from 17 residues. V dropped 3 bases and J dropped 0 bases, with 15 bases sitting between them. Germline CDR1 PRHDT, CDR2 FYEKMQ (reference sequence).

This rearrangement joins TRBV10-2 to TRBJ1-1, with 8 bases identical to TRBD1. Germline values: CDR1 WSHSY, CDR2 SAAADI. V lost 6 bases and J lost 3; bases outside the gene matches: 15. There are 17 residues in the CDR3. Written as DNA, the CDR3 is TGCGCCAGCAGCGGGGCAGGGGGACAGGTCCGATACACTGAAGCTTTCTTT. This sequence encodes CASSGAGGQVRYTEAFF.

This rearrangement joins TRBV5-4 to TRBJ2-7; 8 bases are shared with TRBD1. The CDR3 has 17 residues. The germline V gene encodes CDR1 SGHNT and CDR2 YYREEE (reference sequence). V was clipped by 0 bases and J by 0 bases; unmatched bases: 8. CDR3 residues: CASSLDRGKLRSYEQYF. As DNA, the CDR3 is TGTGCCAGCAGCTTGGACAGGGGGAAACTACGCTCCTACGAGCAGTACTTC.

This sequence joins TRBV7-8 and TRBJ1-2; a weak D match, TRBD1 (6 bases). Deletions cut 1 base from V and 6 bases from J, with 15 bases between. This CDR3 comprises 15 residues. Germline V gene lookup returns CDR1 SGHVS and CDR2 FQNEAQ. The CDR3 bases are TGTGCCAGCAGCTTAGGCCCCCGGGACATAGATGGCTACACCTTC. Protein: CASSLGPRDIDGYTF.

The CDR3 DNA follows: TGCGCCAGCAGCTTGAGGGAGGTTAAGGGCGGTGGCTACACCTTC. Translation gives CASSLREVKGGGYTF. The rearrangement joins TRBV5-1 to TRBJ1-2, with D unresolved. The CDR3 covers 15 residues. Germline values: CDR1 SGHRS, CDR2 YFSETQ. The germline V and J ends were trimmed by 1 base and 7 bases, with 17 bases remaining between them.

This clone has only a few counts. The genes are TRBV4-1 and TRBJ2-1; 7 nucleotides agree with TRBD2. The V gene end was trimmed by 1 base and the J gene end by 5 bases; junction bases not matched to a gene: 2. The CDR3 runs 14 residues. The germline V gene encodes CDR1 MGHRA and CDR2 YSYEKL. The CDR3 protein is CASSQGLAHNEQFF. The CDR3 DNA reads as TGCGCCAGCAGCCAAGGACTAGCCCACAATGAGCAGTTCTTC.

The chain joins TRBV5-8 to TRBJ1-1; no definite D call. Per germline, CDR1 SGHTS and CDR2 YDEGEE. CDR3 size: 13 residues. The V gene lost 0 bases and the J gene lost 1 base, with 4 bases spanning the gap. This chain's CDR3 is CASSLEGNTEAFF. CDR3 nucleotides: TGTGCCAGCAGCTTGGAAGGGAACACTGAAGCTTTCTTT.

The chain links TRBV10-2 to TRBJ1-1; D is unresolved. Germline CDR1 reads WSHSY; CDR2 reads SAAADI. CDR3 length: 11 amino acids. V lost 7 bases and J 1 base, leaving 4 bases between the germline ends. The CDR3 DNA reads TGCGCCAGCACCCGGAACACTGAAGCTTTCTTT. Encoded protein: CASTRNTEAFF.

V is TRBV10-1 and J is TRBJ2-3; unclear D gene. The CDR3 has 14 amino acids. The germline gives CDR1 WNHNN, CDR2 SYGVQD (reference sequence). V dropped 6 bases and J dropped 0 bases, with 10 bases sitting between them. The CDR3 sequence: CASSLGRSTDTQYF. The CDR3 DNA sequence: TGCGCCAGCAGCTTAGGACGTAGCACAGATACGCAGTATTTT.

The J gene is TRBJ2-7, the V gene TRBV15; D may be TRBD2 (6 bases). From germline, CDR1 is LNHNV and CDR2 YYDKDF (reference sequence). V was pared by 0 bases and J by 3 bases, with 12 bases between. The CDR3 has 15 amino acids. The CDR3 DNA reads as TGTGCCACCAGCAGAGATGGAGGGACGGTCTACGAGCAGTACTTC. It is translated as CATSRDGGTVYEQYF.

The CDR3, as DNA: TGTGCCTGGACCGCCAGCTCTGGAAACACCATATATTTT. This sequence encodes CAWTASSGNTIYF. This chain links TRBV30 with TRBJ1-3; D ambiguous. Germline lookup yields CDR1 GTSNPN and CDR2 SVGIG (reference sequence). The CDR3 totals 13 residues. Trimming pared 4 bases from V and 0 bases from J, leaving 7 bases between.

V is TRBV29-1 and J is TRBJ2-5, with D uncertain. Germline values: CDR1 SQVTM, CDR2 ANQGSEA. This CDR3 has 12 residues. With 4 bases removed from V and 4 bases from J, the gap between germline ends came to 10 bases. The CDR3 is CSVAVVGETQYF. In DNA, the CDR3 is TGCAGCGTTGCTGTTGTTGGAGAGACCCAGTACTTC.

This clone was seen a single time. The gene calls are TRBV10-1 and TRBJ1-1; D remains unclear. This CDR3 has 13 amino acids. V was shortened by 1 base and J by 3 bases, with 6 bases between the two germline ends. Germline CDR1 and CDR2: WNHNN and SYGVQD (reference sequence). Written as DNA, the CDR3 is TGCGCCAGCAGTGAGTTATACGACACTGAAGCTTTCTTT. It specifies CASSELYDTEAFF.

This clone appeared a single time. This chain uses TRBV27 with TRBJ2-3, with 9 bases matching TRBD2. The germline CDR1 and CDR2 sequences are MNHEY and SMNVEV (reference sequence). Losses at the gene ends were 4 bases for V and 4 bases for J; bases not matched to a gene: 9. The CDR3 is 16 amino acids. The CDR3 DNA sequence: TGTGCCAGCAGTTCTAAGAGCGGGAGGAAGGCAGATACGCAGTATTTT. Encoded protein: CASSSKSGRKADTQYF.